This note documents a single T cell receptor (beta chain) sequence. The data were taken from a study of T cell changes during pregnancy in multiple sclerosis. Clones were sequenced by immunoSEQ multiplex PCR, and TCRdb holds only the in-frame ones, with some missing. The repertoire has nearly 110,000 clones, around 93% of them found once; the top ten carry roughly 0.82%. CDR3 length equals 14 residues. Germline V gene lookup returns CDR1 SGHTA and CDR2 FQGNSA. The V gene lost 4 bases and the J gene lost 4 bases, with 13 bases spanning the gap. This clonotype originated in a female donor in good health, enrolled as a control in a pregnancy study. The starting material was peripheral blood, obtained in the third trimester of pregnancy. The gene calls are TRBV7-2 and TRBJ2-5, with D perhaps matching TRBD2 (6 bases). This chain's CDR3 is CASSSQTRRETQYF. The CDR3 DNA reads as TGTGCCAGCAGCTCCCAGACTAGGAGAGAGACCCAGTACTTC.